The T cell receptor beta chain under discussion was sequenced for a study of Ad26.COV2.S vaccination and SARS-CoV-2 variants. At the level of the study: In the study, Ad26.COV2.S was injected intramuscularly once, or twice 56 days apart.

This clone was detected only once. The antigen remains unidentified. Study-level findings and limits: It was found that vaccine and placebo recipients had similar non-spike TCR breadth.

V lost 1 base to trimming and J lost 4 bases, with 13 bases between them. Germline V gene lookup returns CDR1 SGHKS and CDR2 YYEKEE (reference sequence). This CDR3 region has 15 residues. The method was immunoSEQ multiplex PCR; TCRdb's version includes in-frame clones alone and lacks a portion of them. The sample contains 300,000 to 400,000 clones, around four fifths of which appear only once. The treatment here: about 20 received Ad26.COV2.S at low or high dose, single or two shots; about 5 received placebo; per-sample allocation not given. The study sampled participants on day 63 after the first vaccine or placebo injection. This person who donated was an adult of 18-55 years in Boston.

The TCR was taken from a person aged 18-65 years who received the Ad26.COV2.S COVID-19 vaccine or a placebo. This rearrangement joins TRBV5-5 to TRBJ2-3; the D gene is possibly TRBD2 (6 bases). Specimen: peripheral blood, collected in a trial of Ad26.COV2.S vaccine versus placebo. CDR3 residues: CASSLPGLASDTQYF. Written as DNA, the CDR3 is TGTGCCAGCAGCTTGCCAGGGCTAGCGTCAGATACGCAGTATTTT. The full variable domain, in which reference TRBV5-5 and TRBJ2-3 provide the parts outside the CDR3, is DAGVTQSPTHLIKTRGQQVTLRCSPISGHKSVSWYQQVLGQGPQFIFQYYEKEERGRGNFPDRFSARQFPNYSSELNVNALLLGDSALYLCASSLPGLASDTQYFGPGTRLTVL.